These T cell receptor beta chains were read from a single sample in a study of blood T cell repertoires in COVID-19. Sequencing was performed with immunoSEQ multiplex PCR; in TCRdb, only in-frame clones are kept and a portion is missing. In the table there are 150,000 or so clones, about four fifths of which are singletons. Material: peripheral blood. These receptors were collected from a woman in her fifties or sixties with acute or convalescent COVID-19. Each CDR3 is given with its conserved first and last residue. The D gene is left open where the match is weak. The size of a clone is reported for some rows only, either as once, few or many, or as a class for expanded clones.

TRBJ2-1,16,NA,NA,TRBV11-2,TGTGCCAGCAGCTTACGTTCGGGTCTTCGACCGGGTGAGCAGTTCTTC,CASSLRSGLRPGEQFF
TRBJ2-1,12,TRBD2,NA,TRBV9,TGTGCCAGCAGCGCGAGCGGGGGTGAGCAGTTCTTC,CASSASGGEQFF
TRBJ2-7,13,TRBD1,NA,TRBV6-5,TGTGCCAGCAGCTCGGACAGGGGCCTTGAGCAGTACTTC,CASSSDRGLEQYF
TRBJ1-1,15,TRBD1,few,TRBV19,TGTGCCAGTAGTATTATAGGGACAGCGAACACTGAAGCTTTCTTT,CASSIIGTANTEAFF
TRBJ1-1,14,NA,NA,TRBV7-8,TGTGCCAGCAGCTTAGATTGGGCAGCTACTGAAGCTTTCTTT,CASSLDWAATEAFF
TRBJ2-1,16,TRBD2,NA,TRBV28,TGTGCCAGCAGTTTATCGACTAGCGGGGGTTTTAATGAGCAGTTCTTC,CASSLSTSGGFNEQFF
TRBJ1-2,15,TRBD1,few,TRBV4-1,TGCGCCAGCAGCCAACCATTCGCTGACAGGGGTGGCTACACCTTC,CASSQPFADRGGYTF
TRBJ1-4,13,NA,NA,TRBV30,TGTGCCTGGAGTGTAAGGAGAAATGAAAAACTGTTTTTT,CAWSVRRNEKLFF
TRBJ2-3,15,NA,NA,TRBV5-5,TGTGCCAGCAGCTTGGTAGGGCGGGGTACAGATACGCAGTATTTT,CASSLVGRGTDTQYF
TRBJ2-7,13,NA,NA,TRBV5-4,TGTGCCAGCAGCTTGGCAGGCCCCTACGAGCAGTACTTC,CASSLAGPYEQYF
TRBJ1-1,16,TRBD1,NA,TRBV19,TGTGCCAGTAAGCGTCCCGGGACAGGGTCGAACACTGAAGCTTTCTTT,CASKRPGTGSNTEAFF
TRBJ2-1,15,NA,NA,TRBV11-3,TGTGCCAGCAGCTTAGGGGGCAGGTCCTACAATGAGCAGTTCTTC,CASSLGGRSYNEQFF
TRBJ1-5,15,NA,NA,TRBV6-1,TGTGCCAGCAGTGAAACGACAGGAGATAATCAGCCCCAGCATTTT,CASSETTGDNQPQHF
TRBJ1-1,15,NA,NA,TRBV21-1,TGTGCCAGCAGCGAAAAAGGACAAATGAACACTGAAGCTTTCTTT,CASSEKGQMNTEAFF
TRBJ1-1,14,TRBD1,once,TRBV9,TGTGCCAGCAGCCCAGGGGGCATGGACACTGAAGCTTTCTTT,CASSPGGMDTEAFF
TRBJ1-1,13,NA,few,TRBV5-1,TGCGCCAGCAGACCGGAGGGGAGCACTGAAGCTTTCTTT,CASRPEGSTEAFF
TRBJ2-1,15,NA,NA,TRBV3-1/TRBV3-2,TGTGCCAGCAGCCAAACTAGAACTACCTACAATGAGCAGTTCTTC,CASSQTRTTYNEQFF
TRBJ1-1,13,NA,NA,TRBV11-2,TGTGCCAGCAGCTTAGACCTAACTTTTGAAGCTTTCTTT,CASSLDLTFEAFF
TRBJ1-4,15,TRBD1,NA,TRBV9,TGTGCCAGCAGCGTAGAGGGGGCAGGGGGGTTGGAACTGTTTTTT,CASSVEGAGGLELFF
TRBJ1-1,16,TRBD1,NA,TRBV7-9,TGTGCCAGCAGCCTCCGGACAGGGTTAGAGAACACTGAAGCTTTCTTT,CASSLRTGLENTEAFF
TRBJ1-5,13,TRBD1,few,TRBV6-5,TGTGCCAGCAAAATGGACAGGTATCAGCCCCAGCATTTT,CASKMDRYQPQHF
TRBJ1-5,14,NA,NA,TRBV6-6,TGTGCCAGCAGTTACGGGACTCTCAATCAGCCCCAGCATTTT,CASSYGTLNQPQHF
TRBJ2-5,12,NA,NA,TRBV7-8,TGTGCCAGCAGCTTGACTAGAGAGACCCAGTACTTC,CASSLTRETQYF
TRBJ1-2,12,NA,NA,TRBV7-3,TGTGCCAGCAGCTTAAACCCGGGAGGCTACACCTTC,CASSLNPGGYTF
TRBJ2-1,16,TRBD1,NA,TRBV5-1,TGCGCCAGCAGCACCACCGGGACAGGGCGCTACAATGAGCAGTTCTTC,CASSTTGTGRYNEQFF
TRBJ1-2,15,TRBD1,NA,TRBV29-1,TGCAGCTATGAAAGAGGGACAGATGGGAACTATGGCTACACCTTC,CSYERGTDGNYGYTF
TRBJ1-2,18,TRBD1,few,TRBV5-5,TGTGCCAGCAGCTTAAAGGGGGCCGGGTCCACCTCTAACTATGGCTACACCTTC,CASSLKGAGSTSNYGYTF
TRBJ2-7,14,NA,NA,TRBV10-3,TGTGCCATCAGTGTTCACGGGAGCTCCTACGAGCAGTACTTC,CAISVHGSSYEQYF
TRBJ2-2,15,NA,NA,TRBV5-1,TGCGCCAGCAGCTTGGTACCAGGGGACACCGGGGAGCTGTTTTTT,CASSLVPGDTGELFF
TRBJ1-3,16,TRBD1,NA,TRBV18,TGTGCCAGCTCAAACCGACAGGGTCAATCTGGAAACACCATATATTTT,CASSNRQGQSGNTIYF
TRBJ1-2,14,TRBD1,few,TRBV3-1/TRBV3-2,TGTGCCAGCGGCGGATTAGACAGGGGATATGGCTACACCTTC,CASGGLDRGYGYTF
TRBJ2-4,13,TRBD1,once,TRBV2,TGTGCCAGCAGGATGGACAGGGAAGGGTCCGTATACTTC,CASRMDREGSVYF
TRBJ2-5,14,TRBD1,NA,TRBV18,TGTGCCAGCTCCCTCCGGACAGGGGGAGAGACCCAGTACTTC,CASSLRTGGETQYF
TRBJ1-5,16,TRBD1,NA,TRBV6-1,TGTGCCAGCAGTGAAGGGGACAGGGGGCCCAATCAGCCCCAGCATTTT,CASSEGDRGPNQPQHF
TRBJ2-3,15,NA,NA,TRBV7-9,TGTGCCAGCAGCTCTCGGGACTTAACCACAGATACGCAGTATTTT,CASSSRDLTTDTQYF
TRBJ2-7,13,TRBD1,NA,TRBV5-1,TGCGCCAGCAGCACGACAGGGTCCTACGAGCAGTACTTC,CASSTTGSYEQYF
TRBJ1-1,17,NA,NA,TRBV4-1,TGCGCCAGCAGCCAAGGTCGTTTCAGACTCCAGAACACTGAAGCTTTCTTT,CASSQGRFRLQNTEAFF
TRBJ1-2,15,NA,NA,TRBV19,TGTGCCAGTAGTGTCAATCTTGGGGGGAGCTATGGCTACACCTTC,CASSVNLGGSYGYTF
TRBJ1-1,15,NA,NA,TRBV5-4,TGTGCCAGCAGCTTGAAAGTTGGCAGATCCACTGAAGCTTTCTTT,CASSLKVGRSTEAFF
TRBJ1-1,16,TRBD1,NA,TRBV7-8,TGTGCCAGCAGCTCTAACACAGGGGCTTTGAACACTGAAGCTTTCTTT,CASSSNTGALNTEAFF
TRBJ2-1,14,TRBD1,NA,TRBV7-9,TGTGCCAGCAGCTTAGGGGCAGGGGGCAGTGAGCAGTTCTTC,CASSLGAGGSEQFF
TRBJ2-2,13,NA,NA,TRBV10-3,TGTGCCATCAGTGAGCAACTTACCGGGGAGCTGTTTTTT,CAISEQLTGELFF
TRBJ1-2,15,TRBD1,NA,TRBV15,TGTGCCACCAGCAGAGATTTTATGGGACAGACTGGCTACACCTTC,CATSRDFMGQTGYTF
TRBJ2-5,12,TRBD2,NA,TRBV5-6,TGTGCCAGCAGTTCTAGCGGAGCGACCCAGTACTTC,CASSSSGATQYF
TRBJ1-6,13,NA,NA,TRBV7-3,TGTGCCAGCAGCGACAGTAGGAATTCACCCCTCCACTTT,CASSDSRNSPLHF
TRBJ1-2,14,NA,few,TRBV28,TGTGCCAGCAGTTTGAACAATCCAAACTATGGCTACACCTTC,CASSLNNPNYGYTF
TRBJ2-3,12,NA,once,TRBV30,TGTGCCTGGAGTCGTGGGGTTCGCGGGCGGAATTTT,CAWSRGVRGRNF
TRBJ2-1,16,TRBD1,NA,TRBV7-9,TGTGCCAGCAGCGACCGACAGGGCGCGATGGACAATGAGCAGTTCTTC,CASSDRQGAMDNEQFF
TRBJ1-1,14,NA,NA,TRBV7-2,TGTGCCAGCAGCTTAGTAACTCGGGGCACTGAAGCTTTCTTT,CASSLVTRGTEAFF
TRBJ1-2,14,NA,NA,TRBV2,TGTGCCAGCAGTGAGCGAGGGCGGTCGAATGGCTACACCTTC,CASSERGRSNGYTF
TRBJ2-2,15,TRBD1,NA,TRBV2,TGTGCCAGCAGGCGACAGGGCCCGAACACCGGGGAGCTGTTTTTT,CASRRQGPNTGELFF
TRBJ1-6,15,NA,NA,TRBV6-1,TGTGCCAGCAGTGAAGGGGCAGGGTGGGGTTCACCCCTCCACTTT,CASSEGAGWGSPLHF
TRBJ1-4,14,TRBD1,NA,TRBV4-1,TGCGCCAGCAGCCCCGGGACAGGGGGGTATGAACTGTTTTTT,CASSPGTGGYELFF
TRBJ2-1,14,TRBD2,many,TRBV4-1,TGCGCCAGCAGCCACGCGGGACTAGCACATGAGCAGTTCTTC,CASSHAGLAHEQFF